A selection of T cell receptor beta chains follows, all from one sample in a study of blood T cell repertoires in COVID-19. Sequencing was performed with immunoSEQ multiplex PCR; in TCRdb, only in-frame clones are kept and a portion is missing. The sample has 150,000 or so clones, roughly 84% seen once. Material for sequencing was peripheral blood. These receptors came from a woman aged 50 to 60 in a cohort sampled during active or convalescent COVID-19. Each CDR3 is given with its conserved first and last residue. A D gene is named only where the DNA matches it firmly. Not every row has a clone size; where given, it reads once, few, many or a size class.

clone size: -; J gene: TRBJ2-6; D gene: -; V gene: TRBV6-1; CDR3 DNA: TGTGCCAGCAGTGAACCTCGACATCACGGCTCTGGGGCCAACGTCCTGACTTTC; CDR3 protein: CASSEPRHHGSGANVLTF
clone size: -; J gene: TRBJ1-1; D gene: -; V gene: TRBV30; CDR3 DNA: TGTGCCTGGAGTGTAGATCGGACTGGGTCGGGGAGGACTGAAGCTTTCTTT; CDR3 protein: CAWSVDRTGSGRTEAFF
clone size: -; J gene: TRBJ1-3; D gene: -; V gene: TRBV2; CDR3 DNA: TGTGCCAGCAGGATAGCTGGAAACACCATATATTTT; CDR3 protein: CASRIAGNTIYF
clone size: -; J gene: TRBJ2-5; D gene: TRBD2; V gene: TRBV7-2; CDR3 DNA: TGTGCCAGCAGCCCGAGGACTAGCGAAAAGACCCAGTACTTC; CDR3 protein: CASSPRTSEKTQYF
clone size: -; J gene: TRBJ1-4; D gene: TRBD1; V gene: TRBV30; CDR3 DNA: TGTGCCTGGAGTGGGACAGGGGGCGAAAAACTGTTTTTT; CDR3 protein: CAWSGTGGEKLFF
clone size: -; J gene: TRBJ1-1; D gene: TRBD1; V gene: TRBV11-2; CDR3 DNA: TGTGCCAGCAGCTACGGACAGGCGAACACTGAAGCTTTCTTT; CDR3 protein: CASSYGQANTEAFF
clone size: -; J gene: TRBJ1-2; D gene: -; V gene: TRBV29-1; CDR3 DNA: TGCAGCGTTGGGGAGGGGAACTATGGCTACACCTTC; CDR3 protein: CSVGEGNYGYTF
clone size: -; J gene: TRBJ1-5; D gene: -; V gene: TRBV7-6; CDR3 DNA: TGTGCCAGCAGGGCGACAGTCAATCAGCCCCAGCATTTT; CDR3 protein: CASRATVNQPQHF
clone size: -; J gene: TRBJ1-1; D gene: -; V gene: TRBV19; CDR3 DNA: TGTGCCAGTAGAACAGGGTTCACTGAAGCTTTCTTT; CDR3 protein: CASRTGFTEAFF
clone size: -; J gene: TRBJ1-2; D gene: -; V gene: TRBV2; CDR3 DNA: TGTGCCAGCAGTCCCGACTTCTATGGCTACACCTTC; CDR3 protein: CASSPDFYGYTF
clone size: -; J gene: TRBJ2-1; D gene: TRBD2; V gene: TRBV5-6; CDR3 DNA: TGTGCCAGCAGCTTGGAGGGGCGGGGGATTTACAATGAGCAGTTCTTC; CDR3 protein: CASSLEGRGIYNEQFF
clone size: -; J gene: TRBJ1-1; D gene: -; V gene: TRBV5-1; CDR3 DNA: TGCGCCAGCAGCTTGGGCGCTACAGGTGGCACTGAAGCTTTCTTT; CDR3 protein: CASSLGATGGTEAFF
clone size: few; J gene: TRBJ1-1; D gene: -; V gene: TRBV6-1; CDR3 DNA: TGTGCCAGCAGTGAGAGTCTCGACATGAACACTGAAGCTTTCTTT; CDR3 protein: CASSESLDMNTEAFF
clone size: -; J gene: TRBJ1-1; D gene: -; V gene: TRBV28; CDR3 DNA: TGTGCCAGCAGCGCAGGGGCAGACACTGAAGCTTTCTTT; CDR3 protein: CASSAGADTEAFF
clone size: few; J gene: TRBJ2-1; D gene: TRBD2; V gene: TRBV14; CDR3 DNA: TGTGCCAGCAGCCAACTCCGTAGCGGGGAGACTGAGCAGTTCTTC; CDR3 protein: CASSQLRSGETEQFF
clone size: -; J gene: TRBJ2-7; D gene: -; V gene: TRBV2; CDR3 DNA: TGTGCCAGCAGTGTCTCAGTCGAGCAGTACTTC; CDR3 protein: CASSVSVEQYF
clone size: few; J gene: TRBJ1-1; D gene: -; V gene: TRBV11-2; CDR3 DNA: TGTGCCAGCAGCCAGAGGGCAGGGGCGGATGCTTTCTTT; CDR3 protein: CASSQRAGADAFF
clone size: -; J gene: TRBJ2-7; D gene: -; V gene: TRBV29-1; CDR3 DNA: TGCAGCGCTGCTCAGGGGTCCTACGAGCAGTACTTC; CDR3 protein: CSAAQGSYEQYF
clone size: once; J gene: TRBJ2-7; D gene: -; V gene: TRBV18; CDR3 DNA: TGTGCCAGCTCACCACTTGGGGCTTCAGAGCAGTACTTC; CDR3 protein: CASSPLGASEQYF
clone size: -; J gene: TRBJ1-1; D gene: -; V gene: TRBV19; CDR3 DNA: TGTGCCAGTAGTTTGGGGGGACGGGACACTGAAGCTTTCTTT; CDR3 protein: CASSLGGRDTEAFF
clone size: -; J gene: TRBJ2-5; D gene: TRBD1; V gene: TRBV3-1/TRBV3-2; CDR3 DNA: TGTGCCAGCAGCCAAGAAAACAGGGGGCAAGAGACCCAGTACTTC; CDR3 protein: CASSQENRGQETQYF
clone size: -; J gene: TRBJ2-6; D gene: -; V gene: TRBV27; CDR3 DNA: TGTGCCAGCAGTCCTTCTAGGACATTCTCCTCTGGGGCCAACGTCCTGACTTTC; CDR3 protein: CASSPSRTFSSGANVLTF
clone size: few; J gene: TRBJ1-5; D gene: -; V gene: TRBV25-1; CDR3 DNA: TGTGCCAGCAGTGAATATTTGAGGGATCAGCCCCAGCATTTT; CDR3 protein: CASSEYLRDQPQHF
clone size: -; J gene: TRBJ1-1; D gene: -; V gene: TRBV20-1; CDR3 DNA: TGCAGTTGCTCCTACCTGGCTGAAGCTTTCTTT; CDR3 protein: CSCSYLAEAFF
clone size: -; J gene: TRBJ2-1; D gene: -; V gene: TRBV4-3; CDR3 DNA: TGCGCCAGCAGCCAACTGGGCGTACTCTACAATGAGCAGTTCTTC; CDR3 protein: CASSQLGVLYNEQFF
clone size: -; J gene: TRBJ2-7; D gene: -; V gene: TRBV21-1; CDR3 DNA: TGTGCCAGCAGCAACGTATACAGGGCAAATAACGAGCAGTACTTC; CDR3 protein: CASSNVYRANNEQYF
clone size: -; J gene: TRBJ2-1; D gene: TRBD2; V gene: TRBV6-2/TRBV6-3; CDR3 DNA: TGTGCCAGCAGTTACGGATTACTAGCGGGGGCCAAAAGCTCCTACAATGAGCAGTTCTTC; CDR3 protein: CASSYGLLAGAKSSYNEQFF
clone size: -; J gene: TRBJ2-1; D gene: -; V gene: TRBV11-3; CDR3 DNA: TGTGCCAGCAGCTTAATGCAGGGCGGTGAGCAGTTCTTC; CDR3 protein: CASSLMQGGEQFF
clone size: -; J gene: TRBJ2-3; D gene: TRBD2; V gene: TRBV5-1; CDR3 DNA: TGCGCCAGCAGCCTCCAGCGGGGGGGTAGCACAGATACGCAGTATTTT; CDR3 protein: CASSLQRGGSTDTQYF
clone size: -; J gene: TRBJ2-5; D gene: TRBD2; V gene: TRBV6-5; CDR3 DNA: TGTGCCACCTCGCGGGGGGGCACCCAAGAGACCCAGTACTTC; CDR3 protein: CATSRGGTQETQYF
clone size: -; J gene: TRBJ2-3; D gene: -; V gene: TRBV7-2; CDR3 DNA: TGTGCCAGCAGCTTTGTAAGCACAGATACGCAGTATTTT; CDR3 protein: CASSFVSTDTQYF
clone size: -; J gene: TRBJ2-1; D gene: TRBD1; V gene: TRBV19; CDR3 DNA: TGTGCCAGTAGCTGGACAGGGGCCAATGAGCAGTTCTTC; CDR3 protein: CASSWTGANEQFF
clone size: once; J gene: TRBJ2-1; D gene: TRBD1; V gene: TRBV7-3; CDR3 DNA: TGTGCCAGCAGCTTAACTCGGGACAGGGGGATCTATGAGCAGTTCTTC; CDR3 protein: CASSLTRDRGIYEQFF
clone size: -; J gene: TRBJ1-6; D gene: -; V gene: TRBV2; CDR3 DNA: TGTGCCAGCAGTGTAGACAGAATCCAAAATAATTCACCCCTCCACTTT; CDR3 protein: CASSVDRIQNNSPLHF
clone size: -; J gene: TRBJ1-2; D gene: -; V gene: TRBV18; CDR3 DNA: TGTGCCAGCTCACCAAGCGGGTTTAACTATGGCTACACCTTC; CDR3 protein: CASSPSGFNYGYTF
clone size: -; J gene: TRBJ2-3; D gene: TRBD2; V gene: TRBV6-5; CDR3 DNA: TGTGCCAGCAGTTCCCCCGGGCGGGGGGTCACAGATACGCAGTATTTT; CDR3 protein: CASSSPGRGVTDTQYF
clone size: few; J gene: TRBJ1-1; D gene: -; V gene: TRBV11-2; CDR3 DNA: TGTGCCAGCAGCTTAAGAGGATTCATGAACACTGAAGCTTTCTTT; CDR3 protein: CASSLRGFMNTEAFF
clone size: -; J gene: TRBJ1-5; D gene: TRBD1; V gene: TRBV7-9; CDR3 DNA: TGTGCCAGCAGCTTTTATACAGGGGGCGGGAATCAGCCCCAGCATTTT; CDR3 protein: CASSFYTGGGNQPQHF
clone size: -; J gene: TRBJ1-2; D gene: TRBD1; V gene: TRBV2; CDR3 DNA: TGTGCCAGCAGGGCGGGACAGAACTATGGCTACACCTTC; CDR3 protein: CASRAGQNYGYTF
clone size: -; J gene: TRBJ1-5; D gene: -; V gene: TRBV6-5; CDR3 DNA: TGTGCCAGCAGTTCCAGTGATAGCAATCAGCCCCAGCATTTT; CDR3 protein: CASSSSDSNQPQHF
clone size: -; J gene: TRBJ1-4; D gene: -; V gene: TRBV23-1; CDR3 DNA: TGCGCCAGCTATTACGTCCCAGATACAACTAATGAAAAACTGTTTTTT; CDR3 protein: CASYYVPDTTNEKLFF
clone size: -; J gene: TRBJ2-4; D gene: TRBD2; V gene: TRBV5-1; CDR3 DNA: TGCGCCAGCAGCCAAAAAGCGGGGAAAGCCAAAAACATTCAGTACTTC; CDR3 protein: CASSQKAGKAKNIQYF
clone size: -; J gene: TRBJ1-2; D gene: -; V gene: TRBV19; CDR3 DNA: TGTGCCAGTAGTGTGGCGGCTGGGAGATCTAACTATGGCTACACCTTC; CDR3 protein: CASSVAAGRSNYGYTF
clone size: -; J gene: TRBJ1-4; D gene: TRBD1; V gene: TRBV7-9; CDR3 DNA: TGTGCCACCTCCCCGACAGGGATGAATGAAAAACTGTTTTTT; CDR3 protein: CATSPTGMNEKLFF
clone size: -; J gene: TRBJ2-5; D gene: TRBD2; V gene: TRBV5-1; CDR3 DNA: TGCGCCAGCAGCCCTGGGACTAGCGGGTTCCCCCCAGAGACCCAGTACTTC; CDR3 protein: CASSPGTSGFPPETQYF
clone size: -; J gene: TRBJ2-2; D gene: -; V gene: TRBV11-2; CDR3 DNA: TGTGCCAGCAGCCCACAGAACACCGGGGAGCTGTTTTTT; CDR3 protein: CASSPQNTGELFF
clone size: -; J gene: TRBJ1-1; D gene: TRBD1; V gene: TRBV2; CDR3 DNA: TGTGCCAGCACTAGGACAGGCTCGAACACTGAAGCTTTCTTT; CDR3 protein: CASTRTGSNTEAFF
clone size: -; J gene: TRBJ1-2; D gene: -; V gene: TRBV6-5; CDR3 DNA: TGTGCCAGCACCAGTTCTCCAGGTCGCGGCTACACCTTC; CDR3 protein: CASTSSPGRGYTF
clone size: few; J gene: TRBJ1-2; D gene: TRBD1; V gene: TRBV20-1; CDR3 DNA: TGCAGTGCTAGTCCCCAGCAGGGGGGTGGTTATGGCTACACCTTC; CDR3 protein: CSASPQQGGGYGYTF
clone size: -; J gene: TRBJ2-5; D gene: TRBD2; V gene: TRBV5-6; CDR3 DNA: TGTGCCAGCAGCTTGGCCGGCGGGGGGGCGTTGAAGACCCAGTACTTC; CDR3 protein: CASSLAGGGALKTQYF